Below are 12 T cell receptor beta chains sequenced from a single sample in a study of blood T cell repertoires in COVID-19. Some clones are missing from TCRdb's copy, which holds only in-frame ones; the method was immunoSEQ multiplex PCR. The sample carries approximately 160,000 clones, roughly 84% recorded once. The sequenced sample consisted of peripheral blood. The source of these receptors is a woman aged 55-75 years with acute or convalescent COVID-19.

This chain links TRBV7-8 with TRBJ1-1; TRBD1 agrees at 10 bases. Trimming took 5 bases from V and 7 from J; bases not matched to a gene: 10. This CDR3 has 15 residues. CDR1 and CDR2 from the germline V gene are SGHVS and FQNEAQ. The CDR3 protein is CASSTPGTGESEAFF. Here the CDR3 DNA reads TGTGCCAGCAGCACACCCGGGACAGGGGAGAGTGAAGCTTTCTTT.

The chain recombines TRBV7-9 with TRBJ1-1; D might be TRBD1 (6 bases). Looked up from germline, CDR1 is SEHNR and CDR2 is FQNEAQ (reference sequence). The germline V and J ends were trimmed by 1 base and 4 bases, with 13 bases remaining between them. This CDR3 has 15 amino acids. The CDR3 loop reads CASSLGQGRGTEAFF. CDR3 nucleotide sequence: TGTGCCAGCAGCTTAGGGCAGGGGCGTGGCACTGAAGCTTTCTTT.

CDR3 loop: CSVGTLGYEQYF. The CDR3 DNA sequence: TGCAGCGTTGGGACTTTGGGCTACGAGCAGTACTTC. V gene TRBV29-1 combines with J gene TRBJ2-7; a possible D gene is TRBD2 (5 bases). Germline V CDR1 and CDR2: SQVTM, ANQGSEA. This CDR3 is built from 12 residues. The ends were cut back, 4 bases at V and 3 bases at J, with 10 bases in the middle.

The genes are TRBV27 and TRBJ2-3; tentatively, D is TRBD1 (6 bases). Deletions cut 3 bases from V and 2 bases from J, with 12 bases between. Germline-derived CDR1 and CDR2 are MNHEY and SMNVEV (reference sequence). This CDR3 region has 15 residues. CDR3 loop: CASSFRDTITDTQYF. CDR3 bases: TGTGCCAGCAGTTTCCGGGACACAATCACAGATACGCAGTATTTT.

The CDR3: CASRRQPEGSDEQYF. The DNA for the CDR3 is TGCGCCAGCAGAAGGCAGCCGGAGGGGTCCGACGAGCAGTACTTC. This rearrangement joins TRBV5-1 to TRBJ2-7, with D possibly matching TRBD2 (6 bases). This CDR3 has 15 amino acids. The V and J ends lost 5 bases and 5 bases respectively, with 20 bases between them. Germline CDR1 reads SGHRS; CDR2 reads YFSETQ.

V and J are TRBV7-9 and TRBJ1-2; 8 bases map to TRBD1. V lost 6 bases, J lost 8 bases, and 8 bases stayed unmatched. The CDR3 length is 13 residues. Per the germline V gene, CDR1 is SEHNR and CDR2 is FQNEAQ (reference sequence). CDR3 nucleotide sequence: TGTGCCAGCAGAACCGCAGGGGGCGGCGGCTACACCTTC. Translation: CASRTAGGGGYTF.

CDR3 coding DNA: TGCGCCAGCAGCTTGGAGGGGGTGACTGGGGCCAACGTCCTGACTTTC. It encodes CASSLEGVTGANVLTF. This rearrangement joins TRBV5-1 to TRBJ2-6; tentative D call: TRBD1 (6 bases). The germline V and J ends were trimmed by 0 bases and 2 bases, with 9 bases remaining between them. The germline CDR1 and CDR2 sequences are SGHRS and YFSETQ. This CDR3 region has 16 residues.

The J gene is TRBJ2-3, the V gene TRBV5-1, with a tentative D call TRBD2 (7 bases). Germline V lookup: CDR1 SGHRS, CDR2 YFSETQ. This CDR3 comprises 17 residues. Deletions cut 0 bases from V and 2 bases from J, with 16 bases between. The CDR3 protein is CASSLASGGHITDTQYF. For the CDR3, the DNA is TGCGCCAGCAGCTTGGCGTCGGGGGGACACATCACAGATACGCAGTATTTT. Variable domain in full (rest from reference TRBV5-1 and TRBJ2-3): KAGVTQTPRYLIKTRGQQVTLSCSPISGHRSVSWYQQTPGQGLQFLFEYFSETQRNKGNFPGRFSGRQFSNSRSEMNVSTLELGDSALYLCASSLASGGHITDTQYFGPGTRLTVL.

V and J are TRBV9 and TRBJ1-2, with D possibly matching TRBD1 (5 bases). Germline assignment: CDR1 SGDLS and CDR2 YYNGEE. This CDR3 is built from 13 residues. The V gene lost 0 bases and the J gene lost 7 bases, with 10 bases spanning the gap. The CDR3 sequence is CASSVAPTGGYTF. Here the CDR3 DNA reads TGTGCCAGCAGCGTAGCCCCCACAGGTGGCTACACCTTC. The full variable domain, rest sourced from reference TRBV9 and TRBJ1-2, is DSGVTQTPKHLITATGQRVTLRCSPRSGDLSVYWYQQSLDQGLQFLIQYYNGEERAKGNILERFSAQQFPDLHSELNLSSLELGDSALYFCASSVAPTGGYTFGSGTRLTVV.

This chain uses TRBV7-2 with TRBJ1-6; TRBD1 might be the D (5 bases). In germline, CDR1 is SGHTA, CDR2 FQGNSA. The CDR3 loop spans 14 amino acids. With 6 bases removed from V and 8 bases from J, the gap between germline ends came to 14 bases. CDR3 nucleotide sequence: TGTGCCAGCAGTTCCCAGGGTTTGGATTCACCCCTCCACTTT. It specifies CASSSQGLDSPLHF.

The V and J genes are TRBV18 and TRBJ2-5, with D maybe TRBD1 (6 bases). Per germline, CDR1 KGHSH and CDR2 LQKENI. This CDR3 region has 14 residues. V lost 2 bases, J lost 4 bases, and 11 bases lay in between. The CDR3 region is CASSPVDSGETQYF. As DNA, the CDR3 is TGTGCCAGCTCACCAGTGGACAGTGGAGAGACCCAGTACTTC.

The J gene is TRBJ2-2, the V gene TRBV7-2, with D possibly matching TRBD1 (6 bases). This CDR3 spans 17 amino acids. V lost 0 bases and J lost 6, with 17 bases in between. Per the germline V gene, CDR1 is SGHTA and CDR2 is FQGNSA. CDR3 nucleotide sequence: TGTGCCAGCAGCTTAGCGTTGGGTCAGGGGTCCGCCGGGGAGCTGTTTTTT. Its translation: CASSLALGQGSAGELFF. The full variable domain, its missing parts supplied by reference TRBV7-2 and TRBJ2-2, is GAGVSQSPSNKVTEKGKDVELRCDPISGHTALYWYRQSLGQGLEFLIYFQGNSAPDKSGLPSDRFSAERTGGSVSTLTIQRTQQEDSAVYLCASSLALGQGSAGELFFGEGSRLTVL.